Listed below are T cell receptor beta chains from one sample, sequenced in a study of T cell responses to AZD1222 COVID-19 vaccine. Sequencing was performed with immunoSEQ multiplex PCR; in TCRdb, only in-frame clones are kept and a portion is missing. The repertoire holds 100,000 to 120,000 clones, approximately 94% seen once, with 2.5% to 3% in the top ten. The sample consisted of peripheral blood, taken 28 days after the second AZD1222 dose. Source of these receptors: an adult who received the AZD1222 COVID-19 vaccine. The CDR3 runs from the conserved cysteine through the conserved F or W. A D gene is named only where the DNA matches it firmly. Rows give clone size only sometimes, using once, few, many, or a class for an expanded clone.

abundance	j_gene	v_gene	d_gene	CDR3aa	CDR3nt
-	TRBJ1-4	TRBV5-6	-	CASSFRQRATNEKLFF	TGTGCCAGCAGCTTCCGACAGAGAGCAACTAATGAAAAACTGTTTTTT
-	TRBJ1-1	TRBV27	TRBD1	CASSLRSGDRVLEAFF	TGTGCCAGCAGTTTACGTAGTGGGGACAGGGTCCTTGAAGCTTTCTTT
-	TRBJ2-7	TRBV3-1/TRBV3-2	-	CASSQDERGDEQYF	TGTGCCAGCAGCCAAGATGAGAGGGGGGACGAGCAGTACTTC
once	TRBJ1-6	TRBV6-5	-	CASHRDANNSPLHF	TGTGCCAGCCACCGGGACGCAAATAATTCACCCCTCCACTTT
-	TRBJ2-6	TRBV2	-	CASSVESAGANVLTF	TGTGCCAGCAGTGTTGAGAGTGCTGGGGCCAACGTCCTGACTTTC
-	TRBJ1-2	TRBV6-4	TRBD1	CASRKDRSNYGYTF	TGTGCCAGCAGAAAGGACAGGTCTAACTATGGCTACACCTTC
-	TRBJ2-1	TRBV18	TRBD1	CASSPLGPRNRGDNEQFF	TGTGCCAGCTCACCGCTAGGCCCTAGAAACAGGGGGGACAATGAGCAGTTCTTC
-	TRBJ2-2	TRBV30	TRBD2	CAFGTSGSGELFF	TGTGCCTTCGGGACTAGCGGGAGCGGGGAGCTGTTTTTT
-	TRBJ1-2	TRBV5-1	-	CASSLEGESGYTF	TGCGCCAGCAGCTTGGAGGGGGAGAGTGGCTACACCTTC
-	TRBJ1-1	TRBV10-2	TRBD1	CAGGDRPNTEAFF	TGCGCCGGGGGGGACAGGCCGAACACTGAAGCTTTCTTT
-	TRBJ1-1	TRBV9	-	CASSPYHREPGAEAFF	TGTGCCAGCAGCCCTTATCACAGGGAACCCGGGGCTGAAGCTTTCTTT
-	TRBJ1-5	TRBV2	-	CASKREWGSNQPQHF	TGTGCCAGCAAACGCGAGTGGGGGAGCAATCAGCCCCAGCATTTT
-	TRBJ1-1	TRBV5-1	-	CASSPKSGANTEAFF	TGCGCCAGCTCCCCTAAGTCCGGTGCGAACACTGAAGCTTTCTTT
-	TRBJ2-3	TRBV15	TRBD1	CATSMGQGTDTQYF	TGTGCCACCAGCATGGGACAGGGCACAGATACGCAGTATTTT
-	TRBJ1-6	TRBV15	-	CATSRAGWGNSPLHF	TGTGCCACCAGCAGGGCCGGTTGGGGGAATTCACCCCTCCACTTT
-	TRBJ2-1	TRBV19	TRBD2	CASSLTFTSGLGNEQFF	TGTGCCAGTAGTCTCACTTTTACTAGCGGGCTAGGCAATGAGCAGTTCTTC
-	TRBJ1-2	TRBV10-3	-	CAISESGGAYGYTF	TGTGCCATCAGTGAGTCTGGGGGGGCCTATGGCTACACCTTC
-	TRBJ2-1	TRBV20-1	-	CSARDYDEQFF	TGCAGTGCTAGAGACTACGATGAGCAGTTCTTC
-	TRBJ1-5	TRBV10-1	-	CASSGGSIGVNQPQHF	TGCGCCAGCAGTGGGGGTTCTATTGGGGTCAATCAGCCCCAGCATTTT
-	TRBJ2-7	TRBV6-5	TRBD2	CACRAGRVSYEQYF	TGTGCCTGTCGAGCGGGGAGGGTCTCGTACGAGCAGTACTTC
-	TRBJ2-7	TRBV10-1	-	CASSPPGTATYEQYF	TGCGCCAGCAGTCCCCCCGGGACCGCCACCTACGAGCAGTACTTC
-	TRBJ2-2	TRBV5-1	-	CATMEGGSTGELFF	TGCGCCACCATGGAGGGGGGCAGTACCGGGGAGCTGTTTTTT
-	TRBJ1-5	TRBV21-1	-	CASSKAKKEAQPQHF	TGTGCCAGCAGCAAAGCGAAGAAGGAAGCGCAGCCCCAGCATTTT
-	TRBJ2-1	TRBV12-5	-	CASGLLLSGAYNEQFF	TGTGCTAGTGGTTTGCTCTTATCCGGGGCTTACAATGAGCAGTTCTTC
-	TRBJ2-7	TRBV5-1	-	CASSYGENYEQYF	TGCGCCAGCAGCTACGGGGAGAACTACGAGCAGTACTTC
-	TRBJ1-6	TRBV5-6	TRBD1	CASSFWTGDNSPLHF	TGTGCCAGCAGCTTCTGGACAGGAGATAATTCACCCCTCCACTTT
-	TRBJ1-5	TRBV7-8	-	CASSFTPLQGQPQHF	TGTGCCAGCAGCTTCACCCCCCTACAGGGACAGCCCCAGCATTTT
-	TRBJ2-7	TRBV5-1	-	CASSRRDSSSYEQYF	TGCGCCAGCAGCCGGCGGGACAGCAGCTCCTACGAGCAGTACTTC
-	TRBJ2-1	TRBV6-5	-	CASSDGRVANEQFF	TGTGCCAGCAGCGACGGACGCGTAGCTAATGAGCAGTTCTTC
-	TRBJ2-7	TRBV6-5	-	CASSWDTRYEQYF	TGTGCCAGCAGTTGGGACACACGCTACGAGCAGTACTTC
-	TRBJ1-6	TRBV15	-	CATSGNSPLHF	TGTGCCACCAGCGGGAATTCACCCCTCCACTTT
-	TRBJ2-1	TRBV9	TRBD2	CASSPWTSVGYNEQFF	TGTGCCAGCAGCCCCTGGACTAGCGTCGGGTACAATGAGCAGTTCTTC
-	TRBJ1-1	TRBV18	-	CASLRKGTEAFF	TGTGCCAGCCTACGGAAGGGTACTGAAGCTTTCTTT
-	TRBJ1-2	TRBV19	-	CASSTLPKGTATGYTF	TGTGCCAGTAGTACATTACCAAAAGGCACGGCGACTGGCTACACCTTC
-	TRBJ1-2	TRBV6-2/TRBV6-3	-	CASSYSASNYGYTF	TGTGCCAGCAGTTACTCGGCCTCTAACTATGGCTACACCTTC